A selection of T cell receptor beta chains follows, all from one sample in a study of blood T cell repertoires in COVID-19. TCRdb's table, derived via immunoSEQ multiplex PCR, lists solely in-frame clones and lacks some. The data show over 45,000 clones, 88% seen once. Sequences were obtained from peripheral blood. The receptors here all came from a man between 60 and 75 years old with active COVID-19. Both conserved end residues are part of each CDR3. Fields, in order: J gene, V gene, CDR3 protein.

>TRBJ1-1|TRBV7-9
CASGIQGVNTEAFF
>TRBJ2-7|TRBV5-6
CASSTGQGWYEQYF
>TRBJ2-1|TRBV15
CATSRVRLADNEQFF
>TRBJ2-3|TRBV9
CASSAPPKAAKHRDTQYF
>TRBJ1-2|TRBV9
CASSVDLQGYYGYTF
>TRBJ1-1|TRBV5-1
CASSLDSLNTEAFF
>TRBJ2-1|TRBV7-9
CASSPRAVAYNEQFF
>TRBJ1-1|TRBV2
CASRVQGAITEAFF
>TRBJ1-1|TRBV18
CASSPGAEAFF
>TRBJ1-3|TRBV7-6
CASSKTRQGSGNTIYF
>TRBJ2-3|TRBV19
CASSIRTAPFSTDTQYF
>TRBJ2-1|TRBV5-5
CASSSRLAGGQNEQFF
>TRBJ2-7|TRBV4-1
CASSLNSASYEQYF
>TRBJ2-1|TRBV14
CASSPRTSGYNEQFF
>TRBJ2-7|TRBV10-2
CASRGRIGGVYEQYF
>TRBJ1-6|TRBV9
CASNERDTLNSPLHF
>TRBJ2-7|TRBV6-2/TRBV6-3
CASSYPGQGGEQYF
>TRBJ1-2|TRBV9
CASSVATGASYGYTF
>TRBJ2-7|TRBV7-2
CASSPRHGTSGRNEQYF
>TRBJ2-1|TRBV27
CASSSWTGLGNNEQFF
>TRBJ2-5|TRBV13
CASSKSIQRGQETQYF
>TRBJ2-5|TRBV7-9
CASSFVREGETQYF
>TRBJ2-3|TRBV18
CASSPPSTDTQYF
>TRBJ1-4|TRBV9
CASSVVSGEKLFF
>TRBJ1-1|TRBV7-3
CASSSGGNTEAFF
>TRBJ1-1|TRBV5-1
CASSLVTANTEAFF
>TRBJ2-2|TRBV13
CASSLLEIVGELFF
>TRBJ2-3|TRBV5-1
CASSIQGEGDTQYF
>TRBJ2-2|TRBV5-8
CASSLARGLETNTGELFF
>TRBJ2-7|TRBV6-5
CASSSDRGHEQYF
>TRBJ1-5|TRBV10-1
CASRVPDRTSNQPQHF
>TRBJ2-1|TRBV10-3
CAITRDQYNEQFF
>TRBJ2-4|TRBV6-5
CASSRPDYAKNIQYF
>TRBJ2-7|TRBV29-1
CSARETGAYEQYF
>TRBJ2-3|TRBV11-3
CASSLGLAGGADTQYF
>TRBJ2-1|TRBV18
CASSLGTGDYNEQFF
>TRBJ2-5|TRBV3-1/TRBV3-2
CASSDRGPETQYF
>TRBJ2-7|TRBV27
CASSLSGARKEQYF
>TRBJ2-4|TRBV11-2
CASSFEGVLAKNIQYF
>TRBJ1-1|TRBV3-1/TRBV3-2
CASSPGGADTEAFF
>TRBJ2-7|TRBV7-8
CASSVQGHTYEQYF
>TRBJ2-5|TRBV2
CASSEIWGRETQYF
>.|TRBV2
CASRARQGSSYEQYF
>TRBJ2-5|TRBV3-1/TRBV3-2
CASSRSTVRETQYF
>TRBJ2-7|TRBV18
CASSPPEGYEQYF
>TRBJ1-1|TRBV5-1
CASSIQGASTEAFF
>TRBJ2-7|TRBV6-5
CATRSALKYEQYF
>TRBJ1-2|TRBV30
CAWSVTGVDGYTF
>TRBJ1-1|TRBV29-1
CSVGTHLNTEAFF
>TRBJ2-7|TRBV5-1
CASSLASGRDEQYF